This T cell receptor (beta chain) derives from a study of cytomegalovirus exposure and HLA in healthy donors listed by TCRdb under 2017. Context from the whole study: A later analysis indicated that the 110 or so validation repertoires were generated on the platform also employed for the approximately 670 repertoires of the first cohort. The study combined high-throughput TCR immunosequencing, statistical association of individual TCRs with disease status, and machine learning to predict cytomegalovirus infection status. The study aimed to test whether cataloging public T cell receptors could reveal signatures of past pathogen exposure. A separate validation cohort of approximately 130 different subjects was used in addition to the approximately 700-subject first cohort. Here is what the overall study found, with its caveats: Most TCR sequences were observed very rarely across donors, whereas some public TCRs were present in many individuals. According to the authors, the approach could potentially be generalized to other disease states and immunological phenotypes. Three of the identified cytomegalovirus-associated TCR beta chains were confirmed in vitro to be specific for cytomegalovirus antigens. In the study, 150 to 200 TCR beta chains were listed as associated with cytomegalovirus. A later analysis lacked HLA typing for the validation cohort, so it scored co-occurrence in that cohort across all 110 or so repertoires. In both the original and validation cohorts, the classifier was reported to diagnose cytomegalovirus status with high specificity and sensitivity. A later analysis found that TCRs clustered in the first cohort also tended to co-occur in the 95 to 150 validation repertoires, with roughly 95% of cluster scores above 0.

Receptors were amplified or captured by the immunoSEQ multiplex PCR assay. Processing in the source paper ran as follows. A statistical classification framework was built to diagnose cytomegalovirus status from the catalog of TCR beta chain sequences. The source is immuneACCESS, and TCRdb retained only in-frame sequences with V and J called. Part of the clones is not carried over; for the studies checked, unresolved V genes explain less than half of this, and the remainder is unexplained. Clonal size and the V and J genes are those of that table, whereas D and trimming came from the DNA. Present in this sample are about 220,000 clones, 80% to 85% of which were seen just once. About 14% of the sample rests with the top ten. To note about this clone: The clone's antigen remains unknown. No per-base quality is available; no much larger clone lies one base away.

The donors belonged to the validation cohort of about 120 subjects, which was separate from the approximately 680-subject first cohort. Sequencing input: PBMCs. The TCR comes from a woman aged 25 to 39 in good health and CMV-seropositive.

Here is the DNA: TGTGCCTGGAGTGGGAGTGCTGGAAACACCATATATTTT. This gives the protein CAWSGSAGNTIYF. The chain couples TRBV30 to TRBJ1-3, with the D gene too uncertain to name. CDR3 length: 13 amino acids, cysteine to phenylalanine. This entry keeps only the CDR3 DNA: 39 bases, framed from base 1. CDR1 and CDR2, per the germline V gene (reference sequence), are GTSNPN and SVGIG. V is clipped by 1 base and J by 2 bases, and the sequence between their germline boundaries is 6 bases long.